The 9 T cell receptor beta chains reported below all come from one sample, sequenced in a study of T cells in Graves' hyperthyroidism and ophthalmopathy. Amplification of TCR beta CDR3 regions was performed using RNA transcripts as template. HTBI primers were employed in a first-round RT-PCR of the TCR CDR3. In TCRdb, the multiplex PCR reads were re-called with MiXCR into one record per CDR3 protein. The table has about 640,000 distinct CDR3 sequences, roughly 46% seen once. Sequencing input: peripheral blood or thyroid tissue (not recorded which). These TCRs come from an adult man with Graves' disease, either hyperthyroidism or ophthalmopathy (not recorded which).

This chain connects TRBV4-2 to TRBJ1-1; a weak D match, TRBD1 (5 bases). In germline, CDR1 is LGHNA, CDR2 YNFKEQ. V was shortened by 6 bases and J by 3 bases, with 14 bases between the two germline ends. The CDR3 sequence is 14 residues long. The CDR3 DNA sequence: TGTGCCAGCAGACCAGACAGAAGAGACACTGAAGCTTTCTTT. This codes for CASRPDRRDTEAFF.

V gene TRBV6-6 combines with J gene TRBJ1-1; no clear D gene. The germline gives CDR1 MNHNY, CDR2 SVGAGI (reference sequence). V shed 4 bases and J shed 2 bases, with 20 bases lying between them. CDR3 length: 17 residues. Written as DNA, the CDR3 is TGTGCCAGCAGTTTATTTGGTATCGGAGACTCCAACACTGAAGCTTTCTTT. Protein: CASSLFGIGDSNTEAFF.

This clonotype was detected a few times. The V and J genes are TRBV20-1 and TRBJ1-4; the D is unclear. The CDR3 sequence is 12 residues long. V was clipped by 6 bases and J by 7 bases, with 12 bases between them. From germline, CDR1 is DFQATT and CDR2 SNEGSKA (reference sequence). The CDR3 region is CSASSPGEKLFF. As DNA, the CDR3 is TGCAGTGCGAGCAGTCCGGGTGAAAAACTGTTTTTT.

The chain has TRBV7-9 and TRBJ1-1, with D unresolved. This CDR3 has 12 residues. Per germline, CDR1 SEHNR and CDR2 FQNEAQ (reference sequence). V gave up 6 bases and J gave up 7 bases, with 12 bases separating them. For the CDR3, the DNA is TGTGCCAGCAGTCGTGTCTGGAGTGAAGCTTTCTTT. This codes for CASSRVWSEAFF.

CDR3 loop: CASSLVPGLAGGYSPLHF. In nucleotides, the CDR3 is TGTGCCAGCAGCTTGGTTCCGGGACTAGCGGGCGGATATTCACCCCTCCACTTT. The genes are TRBV7-6 and TRBJ1-6; tentatively, D is TRBD1 (5 bases). Deletions cut 3 bases from V and 8 bases from J, with 23 bases between. Germline V lookup: CDR1 SGHVS, CDR2 FNYEAQ. CDR3 size: 18 residues. The whole variable domain, remainder taken from reference TRBV7-6 and TRBJ1-6, is GAGVSQSPRYKVTKRGQDVALRCDPISGHVSLYWYRQALGQGPEFLTYFNYEAQQDKSGLPNDRFSAERPEGSISTLTIQRTEQRDSAMYRCASSLVPGLAGGYSPLHFGNGTRLTVT.

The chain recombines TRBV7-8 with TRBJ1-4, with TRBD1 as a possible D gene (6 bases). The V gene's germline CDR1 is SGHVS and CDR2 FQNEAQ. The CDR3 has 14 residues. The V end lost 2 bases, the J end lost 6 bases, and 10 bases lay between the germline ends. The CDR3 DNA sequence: TGTGCCAGCAGCTTATCGGGGGCGGATGAAAAACTGTTTTTT. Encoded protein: CASSLSGADEKLFF. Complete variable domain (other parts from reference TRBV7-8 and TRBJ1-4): GAGVSQSPRYKVAKRGQDVALRCDPISGHVSLFWYQQALGQGPEFLTYFQNEAQLDKSGLPSDRFFAERPEGSVSTLKIQRTQQEDSAVYLCASSLSGADEKLFFGSGTQLSVL.

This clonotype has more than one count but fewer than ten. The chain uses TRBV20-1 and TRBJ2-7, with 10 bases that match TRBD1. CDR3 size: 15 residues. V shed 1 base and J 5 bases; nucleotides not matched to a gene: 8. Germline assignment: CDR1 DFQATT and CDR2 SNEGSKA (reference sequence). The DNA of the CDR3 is TGCAGTGCTAGAGTTAAGGGACAGGGGTTCCACGAGCAGTACTTC. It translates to CSARVKGQGFHEQYF.

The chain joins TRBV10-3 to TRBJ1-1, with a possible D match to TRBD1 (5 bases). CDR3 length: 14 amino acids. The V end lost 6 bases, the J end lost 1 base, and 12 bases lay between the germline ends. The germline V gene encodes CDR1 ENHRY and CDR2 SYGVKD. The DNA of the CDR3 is TGTGCCATCAGGGCAGGGCCCGGGAACACTGAAGCTTTCTTT. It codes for CAIRAGPGNTEAFF.

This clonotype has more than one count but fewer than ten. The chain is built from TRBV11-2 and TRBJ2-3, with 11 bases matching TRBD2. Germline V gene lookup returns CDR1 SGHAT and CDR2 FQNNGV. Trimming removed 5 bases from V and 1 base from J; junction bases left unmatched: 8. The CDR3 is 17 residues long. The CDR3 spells CASSPEGLAVRTDTQYF. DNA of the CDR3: TGTGCCAGCAGCCCAGAGGGACTAGCGGTCCGCACAGATACGCAGTATTTT.